This T cell receptor (beta chain) was recorded in a study of blood T cell repertoires in COVID-19. As to this clone: The same CDR3 can be traced to other DNA sequences in this sample.

Sequencing was performed with immunoSEQ multiplex PCR; in TCRdb, only in-frame clones are kept and a portion is missing. The sample shows 200,000 to 300,000 clones, over 75% of them seen only once. Deletions cut 0 bases from V and 7 bases from J, with 3 bases between. CDR1 and CDR2 from the germline V gene are DFQATT and SNEGSKA (reference sequence). The CDR3 is 11 amino acids. The rearrangement links TRBV20-1 to TRBJ2-2; D not certain. The sequencing sample was made of peripheral blood. The source of this sequence is a woman aged 45-60 years with acute or convalescent COVID-19. The chain's CDR3 is CSARDRGELFF. In DNA, the CDR3 is TGCAGTGCTAGAGACCGCGGGGAGCTGTTTTTT.